This T cell receptor (beta chain) was documented in a study of cytomegalovirus exposure and HLA in healthy donors. Study as a whole: Earlier, 150 million to 200 million T cells were analyzed, and around 100 million unique TCR beta sequences were found among them. Study results and limitations: CMV serostatus was the only recorded immune exposure for donors. Reports indicated that the classifier achieved high specificity and sensitivity in diagnosing cytomegalovirus status.

This clone was seen a handful of times. The antigen remains unidentified. The PCR contained 60 Vbeta and 13 Jbeta primers. The method was immunoSEQ multiplex PCR; TCRdb's version includes in-frame clones alone and lacks a portion of them. The sample records over 250,000 clones, 86% being singletons. There are 14 residues in the CDR3. The V segment lost 4 bases and the J segment 2 bases; nucleotides outside the gene matches: 5. Germline loops: CDR1 SGHDT, CDR2 YYEEEE. V gene TRBV5-6 combines with J gene TRBJ1-1; 7 bases are a match to TRBD1. The sequenced sample consisted of PBMCs. The TCR comes from a man aged 35-49 years in good health and CMV-seropositive. The CDR3: CASSRQGVNTEAFF. The CDR3 bases are TGTGCCAGCAGCCGGCAGGGGGTTAACACTGAAGCTTTCTTT. The full variable domain, in which reference TRBV5-6 and TRBJ1-1 provide the parts outside the CDR3, is DAGVTQSPTHLIKTRGQQVTLRCSPKSGHDTVSWYQQALGQGPQFIFQYYEEEERQRGNFPDRFSGHQFPNYSSELNVNALLLGDSALYLCASSRQGVNTEAFFGQGTRLTVV.